What follows is one TCR beta chain and its context. This clone was found a few times. What antigen it recognizes has not been identified. Base qualities are not at hand, and no much larger clone is one base apart. The data stem from a study of T cell changes during pregnancy in multiple sclerosis (dated by TCRdb to the late 2010s). About the study as a whole: Changes in the T cell repertoire over the course of pregnancy were examined in this study in women with multiple sclerosis.

CDR1 is given as SQVTM and CDR2 as ANQGSEA, both from the germline V gene. The CDR3 goes from the cysteine to the phenylalanine over 9 residues. Of the read, only the CDR3 DNA is kept; its 27 bases are in frame from base 1. To prepare the library, the immunoSEQ multiplex PCR assay was applied. TCRdb obtained this table from immuneACCESS and retained in-frame rearrangements with V and J assigned. These tables miss some clones; where compared with another copy, unresolved V genes account for less than half of the shortfall, and the remainder is unexplained. The sample contains around 50,000 clones, approximately 87% of them found a single time. The top ten clonotypes cover approximately 5% of the sample.

The source of this sequence is a human donor whose cells served as feeder cells for cultures in a pregnancy study. Sequencing was carried out using peripheral blood from another person, used as feeder cells. In this chain, TRBV29-1 is recombined with TRBJ1-1; TRBD1 might be the D gene, on 5 matching bases. Read as DNA, the sequence is TGCGGGGGAGACACTGAAGCTTTCTTT. Its product reads: CGGDTEAFF.